The 11 T cell receptor beta chains listed next were all sequenced from one sample in a study of blood T cell repertoires in COVID-19 (dated by TCRdb to the early 2020s). Receptor amplification or capture employed the immunoSEQ multiplex PCR assay. TCRdb stores this immuneACCESS table with in-frame sequences only. Part of the clones is absent; in the studies checked, under half of the shortfall reflects unresolved V genes, and no reason is known for the rest. Across this sample there are roughly 240,000 clones, with 84% seen only once. About 2.1% of the sample is taken by the ten largest. Specimen: peripheral blood. The receptors derive from a man in his forties who had recovered from COVID-19.

CDR3 region: CASAETDANTGELFF. Here the CDR3 DNA reads TGTGCCAGTGCTGAGACAGACGCGAACACCGGGGAGCTGTTTTTT. This sequence joins TRBV19 and TRBJ2-2, with D maybe TRBD1 (5 bases). Germline CDR1 LNHDA, CDR2 SQIVND (reference sequence). Trimming took off 8 bases at V and 0 bases at J, with 13 bases between the two ends. The CDR3 loop spans 15 amino acids.

This chain uses TRBV18 with TRBJ1-4, with a possible D match to TRBD1 (5 bases). The germline V and J ends were trimmed by 3 bases and 7 bases, with 15 bases remaining between them. This CDR3 is 15 amino acids long. The V gene's germline CDR1 is KGHSH and CDR2 LQKENI. DNA of the CDR3: TGTGCCAGCTCACCGACCCCCGGGGGGGGTGAAAAACTGTTTTTT. Protein product: CASSPTPGGGEKLFF.

The chain couples TRBV30 to TRBJ1-1, with 7 bases matching TRBD1. V was pared by 4 bases and J by 0 bases, with 8 bases of the junction left unmatched. The CDR3 sequence is 15 residues long. Germline V gene sequence: CDR1 GTSNPN, CDR2 SVGIG (reference sequence). CDR3 DNA sequence: TGTGCCTGGAATGAGGGACAGTTAATGAACACTGAAGCTTTCTTT. It yields the protein CAWNEGQLMNTEAFF.

The V call is TRBV15, the J call TRBJ2-5; D possibly corresponds to TRBD2 (6 bases). The CDR3 has 15 residues. The V gene lost 0 bases and the J gene lost 2 bases, with 10 bases spanning the gap. Germline V gene sequence: CDR1 LNHNV, CDR2 YYDKDF (reference sequence). The DNA of the CDR3 is TGTGCCACCAGCAGAGATGTTCGGGGGCAAGAGACCCAGTACTTC. Encoded protein: CATSRDVRGQETQYF.

The chain links TRBV7-2 to TRBJ2-7, with 9 nucleotides matching TRBD1. There are 14 residues in the CDR3. V was pared by 1 base and J by 2 bases, with 0 bases of the junction left unmatched. The germline V gene encodes CDR1 SGHTA and CDR2 FQGNSA. The CDR3 is CASSLDRGPYEQYF. CDR3 bases: TGTGCCAGCAGCTTAGACAGGGGGCCCTACGAGCAGTACTTC.

The genes are TRBV5-1 and TRBJ2-3; D possibly corresponds to TRBD2 (6 bases). This CDR3 spans 15 amino acids. V was pared by 3 bases and J by 5 bases, with 16 bases between. Germline values: CDR1 SGHRS, CDR2 YFSETQ. The chain's CDR3 is CASSSTGEAGDTQYF. The CDR3, as DNA: TGCGCCAGCAGCTCGACCGGGGAAGCGGGAGATACGCAGTATTTT.

This chain's CDR3 is CASSLYRGGVGRNQPQHF. CDR3 bases: TGTGCCAGCAGTTTATACCGAGGGGGGGTTGGGCGCAATCAGCCCCAGCATTTT. The genes are TRBV28 and TRBJ1-5; D possibly corresponds to TRBD1 (6 bases). V was trimmed by 1 base and J by 2 bases, leaving 18 bases between them. The CDR3 totals 18 residues. From germline, CDR1 is MDHEN and CDR2 SYDVKM.

The chain combines TRBV4-2 with TRBJ2-3; TRBD2 matches at 14 bases. Trimming at V came to 2 bases and at J to 2 bases, leaving 6 bases not matched to a gene. The CDR3 has 18 amino acids. Germline V lookup: CDR1 LGHNA, CDR2 YNFKEQ. As DNA, the CDR3 is TGTGCCAGCAGCCAACTAAGGGGACTAGCGGGGGTCACAGATACGCAGTATTTT. It codes for CASSQLRGLAGVTDTQYF.

V is TRBV19 and J is TRBJ2-5; 8 positions match TRBD1. This CDR3 contains 14 residues. V gave up 1 base and J gave up 5 bases; unmatched junction bases: 3. Germline CDR1 LNHDA, CDR2 SQIVND (reference sequence). This CDR3 reads CASSIGRGRETQYF. Here the CDR3 DNA reads TGTGCCAGTAGTATAGGCAGGGGGCGGGAGACCCAGTACTTC.

A few counts support this clone. CDR3 amino acids: CASTTLGGSNTEAFF. Written as DNA, the CDR3 is TGTGCCAGCACCACCCTCGGGGGTTCGAACACTGAAGCTTTCTTT. The rearrangement joins TRBV27 to TRBJ1-1, with D maybe TRBD1 (5 bases). The ends were cut back, 7 bases at V and 1 base at J, with 16 bases in the middle. CDR3 length: 15 residues. Looked up from germline, CDR1 is MNHEY and CDR2 is SMNVEV (reference sequence).

This sequence joins TRBV14 and TRBJ2-2, with a tentative D call TRBD2 (6 bases). Germline values: CDR1 SGHDN, CDR2 FVKESK. This CDR3 is built from 16 residues. Trimming took off 2 bases at V and 3 bases at J, with 13 bases between the two ends. CDR3 sequence (DNA): TGTGCCAGCAGCCAATACCGGGACTCATACACCGGGGAGCTGTTTTTT. Translation: CASSQYRDSYTGELFF.